These 18 T cell receptor beta chains were all obtained from the same sample, sequenced in a study of blood T cell repertoires in COVID-19. The table came from immunoSEQ multiplex PCR; TCRdb's copy has only in-frame clones and leaves some out. The table has roughly 400,000 clones, roughly 84% seen once. Material: PBMCs or T cells enriched from blood (not recorded which). The source is a woman under 30 who had been exposed to COVID-19.

V usage is TRBV7-9 and J usage is TRBJ1-1, with 7 bases lining up with TRBD1. With 7 bases clipped from V and 3 bases from J, the junction kept 2 bases outside the gene matches. This CDR3 region has 12 residues. Germline CDR1 is SEHNR and CDR2 is FQNEAQ (reference sequence). The CDR3 reads CASNDRDTEAFF. As DNA, the CDR3 is TGTGCCAGCAACGACAGGGACACTGAAGCTTTCTTT.

V is TRBV28 and J is TRBJ1-1; the D is unclear. CDR1 is MDHEN, CDR2 SYDVKM, per germline. The CDR3 contains 11 residues. The germline V and J ends were trimmed by 2 bases and 6 bases, with 4 bases remaining between them. The DNA for the CDR3 is TGTGCCAGCAGTTTAATCGCTGAAGCTTTCTTT. This encodes CASSLIAEAFF.

The chain recombines TRBV13 with TRBJ1-2; D is uncertain. This CDR3 is 16 amino acids long. The germline V and J ends were trimmed by 5 bases and 2 bases, with 18 bases remaining between them. The germline gives CDR1 PRHDT, CDR2 FYEKMQ (reference sequence). The CDR3 coding sequence is TGTGCCAGCAGCCGACGAGGCTCGGGTCAAAACTATGGCTACACCTTC. Translating it yields CASSRRGSGQNYGYTF.

This chain uses TRBV4-2 with TRBJ2-1; 7 positions match TRBD2. The length of the CDR3 is 17 residues. Trimming at V came to 1 base and at J to 0 bases, leaving 6 bases not matched to a gene. Germline lookup yields CDR1 LGHNA and CDR2 YNFKEQ. The CDR3 loop reads CASSQAGLDYSYNEQFF. DNA for the CDR3: TGTGCCAGCAGCCAAGCCGGACTAGACTACTCCTACAATGAGCAGTTCTTC.

This rearrangement joins TRBV19 to TRBJ1-3, with D perhaps matching TRBD1 (6 bases). The CDR3 sequence is 14 residues long. Trimming left V 10 bases short and J 4 bases short, with 17 bases between. Germline V lookup: CDR1 LNHDA, CDR2 SQIVND (reference sequence). The CDR3 nucleotides read TGTGCCACTCACACCGGACAGCCCGGAAACACCATATATTTT. This sequence encodes CATHTGQPGNTIYF.

This sequence joins TRBV7-3 and TRBJ2-1; D may be TRBD1 (6 bases). Germline CDR1 SGHTA, CDR2 FQGTGA. The V gene lost 1 base and the J gene lost 6 bases, with 16 bases spanning the gap. CDR3 size: 16 residues. CDR3 sequence reads: CASSLNGRGRGNEQFF. The CDR3 DNA reads as TGTGCCAGCAGCTTAAATGGCAGGGGAAGGGGCAATGAGCAGTTCTTC.

In its sample, this clone was seen a few times. The chain carries TRBV18 and TRBJ1-4; TRBD1 matches at 10 bases. Per the germline V gene, CDR1 is KGHSH and CDR2 is LQKENI. V shed 3 bases, J shed 4 bases, and the junction held 11 bases outside the gene matches. This CDR3 comprises 18 residues. CDR3 DNA sequence: TGTGCCAGCTCACCCACAACGACGGGACAGGGGAATAATGAAAAACTGTTTTTT. Translation gives CASSPTTTGQGNNEKLFF.

V and J are TRBV18 and TRBJ2-7, with D possibly matching TRBD1 (5 bases). Germline values: CDR1 KGHSH, CDR2 LQKENI. The V end was cut by 3 bases, the J end by 1 base, with 16 bases between. The CDR3 runs 16 residues. CDR3 sequence: CASSPNPGHTSYEQYF. The CDR3 region has the DNA TGTGCCAGCTCACCGAACCCTGGACATACTTCCTACGAGCAGTACTTC.

The rearrangement uses TRBV29-1 and TRBJ2-5; 9 bases are shared with TRBD1. CDR3 length equals 13 residues. Trimming at V came to 6 bases and at J to 5 bases, leaving 7 bases not matched to a gene. Germline assignment: CDR1 SQVTM and CDR2 ANQGSEA. The DNA of the CDR3 is TGCAGCGTGGACAGGGGCCGCTATGAGACCCAGTACTTC. Translating gives CSVDRGRYETQYF. The full variable domain, rest sourced from reference TRBV29-1 and TRBJ2-5, is SAVISQKPSRDICQRGTSLTIQCQVDSQVTMMFWYRQQPGQSLTLIATANQGSEATYESGFVIDKFPISRPNLTFSTLTVSNMSPEDSSIYLCSVDRGRYETQYFGPGTRLLVL.

The chain couples TRBV5-1 to TRBJ2-2, with 12 positions matching TRBD2. V shed 4 bases, J shed 3 bases, and the junction held 4 bases outside the gene matches. Germline CDR1 and CDR2: SGHRS and YFSETQ. This CDR3 spans 16 amino acids. The CDR3 loop reads CASSRLAGEDTGELFF. DNA for the CDR3: TGCGCCAGCAGCCGACTAGCGGGAGAGGACACCGGGGAGCTGTTTTTT.

V and J are TRBV28 and TRBJ2-6, with 8 bases fitting TRBD2. CDR1 and CDR2 (germline): MDHEN, SYDVKM. Trimming took 4 bases from V and 2 from J; bases not matched to a gene: 19. The CDR3 is 21 residues long. CDR3 amino acids: CASSSRPREERGRAGANVLTF. Here the CDR3 DNA reads TGTGCCAGCAGTTCTAGGCCGAGGGAAGAGCGGGGGAGAGCTGGGGCCAACGTCCTGACTTTC.

The V gene is TRBV4-1, the J gene TRBJ2-7, with 7 bases identical to TRBD1. Germline V CDR1 and CDR2: MGHRA, YSYEKL. J gave up 2 bases and V 3 bases, and 7 bases lay outside the gene matches. CDR3 length: 15 residues. CDR3 nucleotide sequence: TGCGCCAGCAGCCAGTTGACGGGACAGCCCTACGAGCAGTACTTC. This sequence encodes CASSQLTGQPYEQYF.

This sequence joins TRBV30 and TRBJ2-7; possible D gene TRBD2, 5 bases. This CDR3 is built from 12 residues. Germline CDR1 is GTSNPN and CDR2 is SVGIG (reference sequence). V lost 6 bases and J lost 3, with 12 bases in between. This CDR3 reads CACKREGYEQYF. The CDR3 DNA sequence: TGTGCCTGTAAGAGGGAAGGCTACGAGCAGTACTTC.

The chain has TRBV7-9 and TRBJ1-6; D is possibly TRBD1 (5 bases). Deletions cut 2 bases from V and 5 bases from J, with 10 bases between. Germline-derived CDR1 and CDR2 are SEHNR and FQNEAQ (reference sequence). The CDR3 contains 15 residues. The CDR3: CASSLTRADNSPLHF. In DNA, the CDR3 is TGTGCCAGCAGCTTAACCAGGGCGGATAATTCACCCCTCCACTTT.

The gene calls are TRBV11-2 and TRBJ2-2; 8 bases are a match to TRBD2. The CDR3 loop spans 16 amino acids. Germline CDR1 and CDR2: SGHAT and FQNNGV. V trimming: 4 bases; J trimming: 2 bases; junction bases outside the gene matches: 6. The CDR3 DNA sequence: TGTGCCAGCAGCTCATTGAGCGGGGGCAACACCGGGGAGCTGTTTTTT. This sequence encodes CASSSLSGGNTGELFF. Full variable domain (remainder filled in from reference TRBV11-2 and TRBJ2-2): EAGVAQSPRYKIIEKRQSVAFWCNPISGHATLYWYQQILGQGPKLLIQFQNNGVVDDSQLPKDRFSAERLKGVDSTLKIQPAKLEDSAVYLCASSSLSGGNTGELFFGEGSRLTVL.

This chain joins TRBV5-5 and TRBJ2-2; D may be TRBD2 (5 bases). The V and J ends lost 0 bases and 4 bases respectively, with 10 bases between them. Germline loops: CDR1 SGHKS, CDR2 YYEKEE (reference sequence). The CDR3 covers 15 residues. CDR3 sequence (DNA): TGTGCCAGCAGCTTGGTCGGCGGGCTCACCGGGGAGCTGTTTTTT. This encodes CASSLVGGLTGELFF.

The gene calls are TRBV3-1 (or the pseudogene TRBV3-2) and TRBJ1-1; possible D gene TRBD1, 6 bases. The CDR3 has 17 amino acids. The ends were cut back, 2 bases at V and 0 bases at J, with 16 bases in the middle. Germline V gene sequence: CDR1 LGHDT, CDR2 YNNKEL (reference sequence). The CDR3 loop reads CASSQLSRGLMNTEAFF. The CDR3 coding sequence is TGTGCCAGCAGCCAATTAAGCAGGGGTCTTATGAACACTGAAGCTTTCTTT.

This clone appeared once. The rearrangement links TRBV27 to TRBJ2-5, with 9 bases aligning to TRBD2. Germline trimming cut 4 bases from V and 1 base from J; bases unmatched to any gene: 4. CDR3 length equals 15 residues. Germline CDR1 reads MNHEY; CDR2 reads SMNVEV (reference sequence). This CDR3 reads CASSSGTSPQETQYF. In DNA, the CDR3 is TGTGCCAGCAGTTCAGGGACTAGCCCCCAAGAGACCCAGTACTTC.